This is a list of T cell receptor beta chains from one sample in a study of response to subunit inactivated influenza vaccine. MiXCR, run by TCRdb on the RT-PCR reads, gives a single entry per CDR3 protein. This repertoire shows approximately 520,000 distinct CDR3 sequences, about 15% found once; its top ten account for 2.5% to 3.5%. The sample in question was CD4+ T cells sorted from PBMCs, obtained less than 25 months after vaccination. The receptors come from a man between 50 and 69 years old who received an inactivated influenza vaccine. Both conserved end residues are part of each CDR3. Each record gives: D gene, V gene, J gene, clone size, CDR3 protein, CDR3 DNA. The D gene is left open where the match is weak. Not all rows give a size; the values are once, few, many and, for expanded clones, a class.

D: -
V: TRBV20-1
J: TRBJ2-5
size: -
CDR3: CSARDKAFPRSQQETQYF
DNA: TGCAGTGCTAGAGATAAGGCGTTCCCTAGGAGTCAGCAAGAGACCCAGTACTTC

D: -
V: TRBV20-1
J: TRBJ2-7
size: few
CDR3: CSARDPDRFSYEQYF
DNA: TGCAGTGCTAGAGATCCGGACAGATTCTCCTACGAGCAGTACTTC

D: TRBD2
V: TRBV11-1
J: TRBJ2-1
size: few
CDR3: CASSAPGLAGGPGNEQFF
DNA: TGTGCCAGCAGCGCCCCGGGACTAGCGGGGGGGCCGGGTAATGAGCAGTTCTTC

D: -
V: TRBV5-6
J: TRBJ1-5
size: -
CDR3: CASSFGTADQPQHF
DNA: TGTGCCAGCAGCTTTGGGACGGCTGATCAGCCCCAGCATTTT

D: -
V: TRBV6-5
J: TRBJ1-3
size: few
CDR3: CASSYSSFRGDSGNTIYF
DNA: TGTGCCAGCAGTTACTCGAGTTTTAGGGGCGACTCTGGAAACACCATATATTTT

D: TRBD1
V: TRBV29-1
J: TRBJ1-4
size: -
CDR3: CSVGGTGGTWEKLFF
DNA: TGCAGCGTTGGGGGCACAGGGGGGACATGGGAAAAACTGTTTTTT

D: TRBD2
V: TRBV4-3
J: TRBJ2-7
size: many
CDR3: CASSQDPSLAGPLEQYF
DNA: TGCGCCAGCAGCCAAGATCCCTCCCTAGCGGGACCTCTGGAGCAGTACTTC

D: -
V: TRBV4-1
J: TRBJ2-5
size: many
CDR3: CASSQVLGETQYF
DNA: TGCGCCAGCAGCCAAGTCTTGGGAGAGACCCAGTACTTC

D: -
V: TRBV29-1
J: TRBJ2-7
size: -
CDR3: CSVAGLLNYEQYF
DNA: TGCAGCGTTGCCGGCCTTTTGAACTACGAGCAGTACTTC

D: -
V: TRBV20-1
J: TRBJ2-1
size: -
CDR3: CSASSTGSSYNEQFF
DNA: TGCAGTGCTTCATCCACAGGCAGCTCCTACAATGAGCAGTTCTTC

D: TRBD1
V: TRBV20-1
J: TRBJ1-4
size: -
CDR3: CSAWTGGGSEKLFF
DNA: TGCAGTGCTTGGACAGGGGGCGGGAGTGAAAAACTGTTTTTT

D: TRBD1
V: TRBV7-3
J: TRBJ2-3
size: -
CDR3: CASSPTGVGTDTQYF
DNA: TGTGCCAGCAGTCCAACAGGGGTAGGCACAGATACGCAGTATTTT

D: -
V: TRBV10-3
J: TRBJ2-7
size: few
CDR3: CAISEHPRGPYEQYF
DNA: TGTGCCATCAGTGAGCATCCCCGGGGGCCCTACGAGCAGTACTTC

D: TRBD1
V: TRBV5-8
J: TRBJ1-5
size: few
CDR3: CASSPYGQGLGQPQHF
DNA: TGTGCCAGCAGCCCGTACGGACAGGGCCTAGGGCAGCCCCAGCATTTT

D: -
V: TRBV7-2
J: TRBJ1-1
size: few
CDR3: CASSLIRRQGNTEAFF
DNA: TGTGCCAGCAGCTTAATACGGCGTCAGGGGAACACTGAAGCTTTCTTT

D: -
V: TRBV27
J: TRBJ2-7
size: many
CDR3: CASSPLGDEQYF
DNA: TGTGCCAGCAGTCCCCTAGGAGACGAGCAGTACTTC

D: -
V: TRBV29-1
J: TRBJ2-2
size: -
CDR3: CSAREGLANTGELFF
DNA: TGCAGCGCGCGGGAAGGACTCGCGAACACCGGGGAGCTGTTTTTT

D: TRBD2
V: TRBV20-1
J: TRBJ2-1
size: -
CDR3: CSALPSGGINEQFF
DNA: TGCAGTGCTCTACCTAGCGGGGGTATCAATGAGCAGTTCTTC

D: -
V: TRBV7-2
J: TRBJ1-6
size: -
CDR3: CASSLADAGSSPLHF
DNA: TGTGCCAGCAGCTTAGCCGACGCTGGGAGTTCACCCCTCCACTTT

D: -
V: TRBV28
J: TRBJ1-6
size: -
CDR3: CASTGTDNSPLHF
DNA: TGTGCCAGCACCGGGACGGATAATTCACCCCTCCACTTT

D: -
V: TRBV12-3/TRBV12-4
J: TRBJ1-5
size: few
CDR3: CASSQDRIGNQPQHF
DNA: TGTGCCAGCAGTCAAGACAGGATAGGCAATCAGCCCCAGCATTTT

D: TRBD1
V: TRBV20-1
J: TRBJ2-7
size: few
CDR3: CSAGKTGLGEQYF
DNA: TGCAGTGCTGGCAAGACAGGGCTAGGGGAGCAGTACTTC

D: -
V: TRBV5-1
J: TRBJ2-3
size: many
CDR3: CASSLSLGDTQYF
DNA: TGCGCCAGCAGCCTTTCCCTCGGCGATACGCAGTATTTT

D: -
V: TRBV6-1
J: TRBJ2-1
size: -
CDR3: CASRLGTRGEQFF
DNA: TGTGCCAGCAGGCTAGGTACTAGAGGTGAGCAGTTCTTC

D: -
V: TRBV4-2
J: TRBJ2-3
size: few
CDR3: CASSQDGLESTDTQYF
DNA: TGTGCCAGCAGCCAAGATGGTCTAGAAAGCACAGATACGCAGTATTTT

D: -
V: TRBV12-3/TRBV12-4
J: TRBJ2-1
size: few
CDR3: CASRAANNEQFF
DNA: TGTGCCAGTCGGGCCGCGAACAATGAGCAGTTCTTC

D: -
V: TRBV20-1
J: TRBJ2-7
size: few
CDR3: CSATGRLNYEQYF
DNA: TGCAGTGCTACGGGACGGTTGAACTACGAGCAGTACTTC

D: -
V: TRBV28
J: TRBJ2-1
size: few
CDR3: CASSSLTGVRNEQFF
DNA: TGTGCCAGCAGTTCCCTTACGGGGGTTAGAAATGAGCAGTTCTTC

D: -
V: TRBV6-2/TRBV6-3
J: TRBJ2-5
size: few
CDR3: CASSLRPVQETQYF
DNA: TGTGCCAGCAGTCTTCGACCGGTCCAAGAGACCCAGTACTTC

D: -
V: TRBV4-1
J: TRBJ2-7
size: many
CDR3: CASSQDNIGSRYEQYF
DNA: TGCGCCAGCAGCCAAGATAATATAGGCAGCAGATACGAGCAGTACTTC

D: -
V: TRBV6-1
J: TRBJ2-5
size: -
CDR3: CAAVKGTLKETQYF
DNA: TGTGCCGCCGTGAAAGGGACACTCAAGGAGACCCAGTACTTC

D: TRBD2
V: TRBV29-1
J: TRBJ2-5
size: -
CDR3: CSVGLLAGKTQYF
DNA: TGCAGCGTTGGCCTCCTAGCGGGGAAGACCCAGTACTTC

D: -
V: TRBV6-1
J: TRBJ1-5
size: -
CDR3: CASSTREGQPQHF
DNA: TGTGCCAGCAGTACCAGGGAAGGCCAGCCCCAGCATTTT

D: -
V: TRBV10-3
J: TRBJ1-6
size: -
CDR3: CAISQSGRDSPLHF
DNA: TGTGCCATCAGCCAATCGGGGAGAGATTCACCCCTCCACTTT

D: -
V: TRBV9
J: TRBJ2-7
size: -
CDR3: CASSVDRDTYEQYF
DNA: TGTGCCAGCAGCGTCGACCGGGACACCTACGAGCAGTACTTC

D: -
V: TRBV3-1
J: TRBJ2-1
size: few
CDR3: CASSPFQGGFHNEQFF
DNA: TGTGCCAGCAGCCCCTTCCAGGGCGGGTTCCACAATGAGCAGTTCTTC

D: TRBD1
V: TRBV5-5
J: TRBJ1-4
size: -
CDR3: CASSLETGAKEKLFF
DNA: TGTGCCAGCAGCTTGGAAACAGGGGCCAAAGAAAAACTGTTTTTT

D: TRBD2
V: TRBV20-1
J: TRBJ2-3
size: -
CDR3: CSARLREVGDTQYF
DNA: TGCAGTGCTAGGCTGCGGGAGGTTGGAGATACGCAGTATTTT

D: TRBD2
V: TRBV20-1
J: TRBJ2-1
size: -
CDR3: CSAPTSGRSNEQFF
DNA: TGCAGTGCACCGACTAGCGGGAGGAGCAATGAGCAGTTCTTC

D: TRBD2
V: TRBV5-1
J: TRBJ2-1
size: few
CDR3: CASSLVASGSNEQFF
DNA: TGCGCCAGCAGCTTGGTGGCTAGCGGGAGCAATGAGCAGTTCTTC

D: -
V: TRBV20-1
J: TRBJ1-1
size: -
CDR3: CSAKMGQIRPLF
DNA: TGCAGTGCTAAGATGGGCCAGATCCGGCCCCTCTTT

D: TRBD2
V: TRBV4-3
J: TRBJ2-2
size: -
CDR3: CASSQEVLAGGVINTGELFF
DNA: TGCGCCAGCAGCCAAGAAGTACTAGCGGGAGGGGTAATCAACACCGGGGAGCTGTTTTTT

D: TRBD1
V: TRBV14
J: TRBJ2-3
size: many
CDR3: CASSRTLTGLTDTQYF
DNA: TGTGCCAGCAGCCGGACTTTGACAGGGCTCACAGATACGCAGTATTTT

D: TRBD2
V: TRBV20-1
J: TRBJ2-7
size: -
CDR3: CSADPGTSPYEQYF
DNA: TGCAGTGCTGACCCCGGGACTAGTCCATACGAGCAGTACTTC

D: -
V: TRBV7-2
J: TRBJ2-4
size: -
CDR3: CASSLEDIQYF
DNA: TGTGCCAGCAGCTTAGAAGATATTCAGTACTTC

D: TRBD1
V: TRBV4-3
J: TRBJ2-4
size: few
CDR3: CASSPLLPGQGNGNIQYF
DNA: TGCGCCAGCAGCCCCCTCCTACCGGGACAGGGAAATGGAAACATTCAGTACTTC

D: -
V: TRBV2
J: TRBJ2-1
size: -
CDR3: CASRAPGVPLQEQFF
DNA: TGTGCCAGCAGAGCCCCGGGGGTTCCCCTACAAGAGCAGTTCTTC

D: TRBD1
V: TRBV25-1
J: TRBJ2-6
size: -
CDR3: CASSPGQGFSGANVLTF
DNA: TGTGCCAGCAGTCCAGGACAGGGTTTTTCTGGGGCCAACGTCCTGACTTTC

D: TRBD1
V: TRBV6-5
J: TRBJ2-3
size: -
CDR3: CASSYSWHRGYTQYF
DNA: TGTGCCAGCAGTTACTCGTGGCACAGGGGGTATACGCAGTATTTT

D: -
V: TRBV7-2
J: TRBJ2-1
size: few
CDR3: CASSFTGSPLNEQFF
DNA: TGTGCCAGCAGCTTTACAGGGTCCCCCCTCAATGAGCAGTTCTTC